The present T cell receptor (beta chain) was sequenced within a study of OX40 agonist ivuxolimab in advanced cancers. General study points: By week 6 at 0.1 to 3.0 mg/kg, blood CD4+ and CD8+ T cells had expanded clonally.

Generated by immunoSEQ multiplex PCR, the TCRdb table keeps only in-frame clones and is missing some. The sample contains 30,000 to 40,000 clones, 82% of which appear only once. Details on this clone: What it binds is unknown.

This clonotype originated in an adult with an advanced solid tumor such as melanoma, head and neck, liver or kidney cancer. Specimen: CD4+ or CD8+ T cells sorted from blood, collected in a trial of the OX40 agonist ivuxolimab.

The DNA for the CDR3 is TGCAGCGTTGGTGGGCAGGGGGACCGTGAGCAGTTCTTC. Its protein is CSVGGQGDREQFF. This chain joins TRBV29-1 and TRBJ2-1; 7 bases line up with TRBD1. Germline lookup yields CDR1 SQVTM and CDR2 ANQGSEA. The CDR3 length is 13 residues. J was trimmed by 9 bases and V by 4 bases; bases with no gene match: 9.